The next 18 T cell receptor beta chains were all read from a single sample in a study of T cell responses to AZD1222 COVID-19 vaccine. Profiling relied on immunoSEQ multiplex PCR, and the TCRdb table lists in-frame clones only, not all of them. The sample lists some 180,000 clones; 80% to 95% were seen once. This specimen was peripheral blood, taken on day 0 of AZD1222 vaccination. These receptor sequences come from an adult in good health.

The DNA of the CDR3 is TGTGCCAGCAGCCAAAGAGGCGTCTTCTACGAGCAGTACTTC. Its protein is CASSQRGVFYEQYF. This chain joins TRBV3-1 (or the pseudogene TRBV3-2) and TRBJ2-7; D remains ambiguous. The CDR3 runs 14 residues. V was shortened by 2 bases and J by 3 bases, with 11 bases between the two germline ends. Germline V gives CDR1 LGHDT, CDR2 YNNKEL (reference sequence).

CDR3 in DNA: TGTGCCAGCAGCAACACAGGTGCAGGCCGATATGGCTACACCTTC. It specifies CASSNTGAGRYGYTF. V usage is TRBV11-2 and J usage is TRBJ1-2, with D tentatively TRBD1 (5 bases). V shed 5 bases and J shed 5 bases, with 18 bases lying between them. CDR1 is SGHAT and CDR2 is FQNNGV in the germline V gene. The CDR3 extends over 15 amino acids.

V is TRBV3-1 (or the pseudogene TRBV3-2) and J is TRBJ1-6; 7 bases agree with TRBD1. Germline CDR1 and CDR2: LGHDT and YNNKEL (reference sequence). After removal of 3 bases from V and 2 bases from J, the junction contained 7 bases not matched to a gene. The CDR3 loop spans 17 amino acids. Written as DNA, the CDR3 is TGTGCCAGCAGCCACGGTAACAGGGGAACCTATAATTCACCCCTCCACTTT. The encoded protein is CASSHGNRGTYNSPLHF.

J is TRBJ1-5 and V is TRBV15; no reliable D call. The CDR3 spans 15 residues. Germline CDR1 reads LNHNV; CDR2 reads YYDKDF (reference sequence). V lost 0 bases to trimming and J lost 5 bases, with 11 bases between them. The CDR3 bases are TGTGCCACCAGCAGAGATTACGTCGGAGATCAGCCCCAGCATTTT. Its translation is CATSRDYVGDQPQHF. Looking up the rest from reference TRBV15 and TRBJ1-5 gives the full variable domain: DAMVIQNPRYQVTQFGKPVTLSCSQTLNHNVMYWYQQKSSQAPKLLFHYYDKDFNNEADTPDNFQSRRPNTSFCFLDIRSPGLGDTAMYLCATSRDYVGDQPQHFGDGTRLSIL.

This chain links TRBV9 with TRBJ2-1, with unresolved D. V lost 4 bases to trimming and J lost 2 bases, with 13 bases between them. This CDR3 spans 15 amino acids. The germline gives CDR1 SGDLS, CDR2 YYNGEE. CDR3 nucleotides: TGTGCCAGCAGCCCCCTGGGCAGTGCCTACAATGAGCAGTTCTTC. It specifies CASSPLGSAYNEQFF.

The genes are TRBV4-1 and TRBJ2-7; perhaps TRBD1 as D (5 bases). This CDR3 has 15 amino acids. Germline CDR1 reads MGHRA; CDR2 reads YSYEKL. The V gene lost 1 base and the J gene lost 7 bases, with 17 bases spanning the gap. In DNA form, the CDR3 reads TGCGCCAGCAGCCAAGGAGTCCTGGCAGCAGGGGAGCAGTACTTC. It translates to CASSQGVLAAGEQYF.

The chain has TRBV7-2 and TRBJ1-3, with 9 bases that match TRBD1. V was pared by 1 base and J by 2 bases, with 6 bases of the junction left unmatched. Looked up from germline, CDR1 is SGHTA and CDR2 is FQGNSA. The CDR3 is 17 amino acids. DNA for the CDR3: TGTGCCAGCAGCTTAGTACCGGGACAGGGACCTGGAAACACCATATATTTT. This translates into CASSLVPGQGPGNTIYF.

The chain has TRBV11-2 and TRBJ2-7, with D perhaps matching TRBD2 (6 bases). There are 13 residues in the CDR3. Germline V gene sequence: CDR1 SGHAT, CDR2 FQNNGV. V was pared by 6 bases and J by 4 bases, with 13 bases between. CDR3 bases: TGTGCCAGCAGGCGGGGCCGGCCATACGAGCAGTACTTC. Its protein is CASRRGRPYEQYF.

The rearrangement links TRBV24-1 to TRBJ2-1; possible D gene TRBD2, 6 bases. The V end was cut by 5 bases, the J end by 4 bases, with 11 bases between. CDR3 length: 14 residues. The germline V gene encodes CDR1 KGHDR and CDR2 SFDVKD. CDR3 in amino acids: CATSAGGGYNEQFF. For the CDR3, the DNA is TGTGCCACCAGTGCCGGTGGGGGGTACAATGAGCAGTTCTTC.

Only one count was recorded for this clone. The chain is built from TRBV28 and TRBJ1-6; D gene unclear. V lost 3 bases to trimming and J lost 7 bases, with 4 bases between them. The CDR3 contains 12 residues. Germline CDR1 MDHEN, CDR2 SYDVKM. The CDR3 here is CASSFPNSPLHF. CDR3 nucleotides: TGTGCCAGCAGTTTCCCAAATTCACCCCTCCACTTT.

V usage is TRBV6-5 and J usage is TRBJ2-1; 12 bases agree with TRBD2. Germline V gene data show CDR1 as MNHEY and CDR2 as SVGAGI. Unmatched junction bases numbered 8, after V lost 7 bases and J lost 7 bases. CDR3 length equals 15 residues. The DNA of the CDR3 is TGTGCCAGCATCCTAGCGGGAGGGCCTAAAAATGAGCAGTTCTTC. Translating gives CASILAGGPKNEQFF.

The chain links TRBV6-2 or TRBV6-3 to TRBJ1-1; D uncertain. The CDR3 runs 14 residues. Trimming removed 0 bases at V and 2 bases at J, with 7 bases between. Germline CDR1 and CDR2: MNHEY and SVGEGT. The CDR3 DNA is TGTGCCAGCAGTTACTCGGGGATTAACACTGAAGCTTTCTTT. Protein sequence: CASSYSGINTEAFF.

Comments on this clone: One end of the junction does not line up with germline, which may come from a read error. Different DNA sequences within this sample yield the same CDR3. The gene calls are TRBV19 and TRBJ1-5; D ambiguous. Germline-derived CDR1 and CDR2 are LNHDA and SQIVND (reference sequence). This CDR3 is built from 15 residues. The CDR3 DNA is TGTGCCAGTAGCGGAATCCTTTATAGCAATCAGCCTCAGCATTTT. This codes for CASSGILYSNQPQHF.

This clone was counted once. This rearrangement joins TRBV27 to TRBJ2-3, with 7 bases lining up with TRBD2. Trimming cost V 2 bases and J 2 bases; bases outside gene matches: 4. Germline lookup yields CDR1 MNHEY and CDR2 SMNVEV (reference sequence). The CDR3 contains 15 residues. CDR3 bases: TGTGCCAGCAGTTTACGAGCGGGAACCACAGATACGCAGTATTTT. As protein: CASSLRAGTTDTQYF.

This clone showed up just a few times. The chain recombines TRBV28 with TRBJ1-2, with no clear D. Germline CDR1 MDHEN, CDR2 SYDVKM. Trimming shortened V by 8 bases and J by 3 bases, and 13 bases separated the two germline ends. This CDR3 has 13 amino acids. CDR3: CASVAAPHYGYTF. In DNA, the CDR3 is TGTGCCAGCGTGGCAGCTCCTCACTATGGCTACACCTTC.

V usage is TRBV30 and J usage is TRBJ2-7, with D uncertain. Germline CDR1 is GTSNPN and CDR2 is SVGIG (reference sequence). Trimming took 0 bases from V and 4 from J, leaving 7 bases between them. CDR3 length: 12 amino acids. The CDR3 here is CAWSVLGYEQYF. Here the CDR3 DNA reads TGTGCCTGGAGTGTTCTCGGGTACGAGCAGTACTTC.

This clone was observed a handful of times. The DNA for the CDR3 is TGCAGTGCTATAAGGGGTGGCTACACCTTC. Its protein product is CSAIRGGYTF. This rearrangement joins TRBV20-1 to TRBJ1-2; TRBD1 is a possible D gene (5 bases). The CDR3 is made up of 10 amino acids. Trimming pared 4 bases from V and 7 bases from J, leaving 7 bases between. Germline CDR1 is DFQATT and CDR2 is SNEGSKA (reference sequence).

This sequence joins TRBV18 and TRBJ1-1; D might be TRBD1 (5 bases). V shed 4 bases and J shed 1 base, with 10 bases lying between them. This CDR3 is built from 14 residues. CDR1 is KGHSH and CDR2 is LQKENI in the germline V gene. The CDR3 loop is CASSLQGANTEAFF. CDR3 nucleotide sequence: TGTGCCAGCTCACTCCAGGGCGCGAACACTGAAGCTTTCTTT.